This T cell receptor beta chain is from a study of cytomegalovirus exposure and HLA in healthy donors. Study-wide points: Reports credit the classifier with highly specific, highly sensitive diagnosis of cytomegalovirus status.

Only one count was recorded for this clone. Its cognate antigen is unknown. The primer mix had 60 Vbeta and 13 Jbeta primers. Sequencing used immunoSEQ multiplex PCR; TCRdb keeps in-frame clones, though not all of them. The profile shows about 160,000 clones, over 80% of them singletons. The CDR3 sequence is 12 residues long. CDR1 and CDR2 (germline): SGHNT, YYREEE (reference sequence). The germline V and J ends were trimmed by 7 bases and 7 bases, with 14 bases remaining between them. The receptor was derived from a human donor in good health. This chain joins TRBV5-4 and TRBJ1-1; the D is unclear. Specimen: PBMCs. The CDR3 region is CASGADFLEAFF. CDR3 nucleotide sequence: TGTGCCAGCGGCGCGGACTTTCTTGAAGCTTTCTTT.